The T cell receptor beta chain described here comes from a study of blood T cell repertoires in COVID-19. Germline V CDR1 and CDR2: LGHNA, YSLEER. The CDR3 runs 17 residues. V dropped 4 bases and J dropped 2; count of bases not matched to a gene: 7. Only in-frame clones appear in the TCRdb table, and some are missing; sequencing was by immunoSEQ multiplex PCR. Here the sample spans roughly 500,000 clones, approximately 87% being singletons. The chain is built from TRBV4-3 and TRBJ2-2, with TRBD2 matching over 10 bases. The sample was PBMCs or T cells enriched from blood (not recorded which). This sequence originates from a woman aged 40 to 50 who had recovered from COVID-19. The CDR3 nucleotides are TGCGCCAGCAGCCTAGACAGGACTAGCGGTAACACCGGGGAGCTGTTTTTT. Translating gives CASSLDRTSGNTGELFF.